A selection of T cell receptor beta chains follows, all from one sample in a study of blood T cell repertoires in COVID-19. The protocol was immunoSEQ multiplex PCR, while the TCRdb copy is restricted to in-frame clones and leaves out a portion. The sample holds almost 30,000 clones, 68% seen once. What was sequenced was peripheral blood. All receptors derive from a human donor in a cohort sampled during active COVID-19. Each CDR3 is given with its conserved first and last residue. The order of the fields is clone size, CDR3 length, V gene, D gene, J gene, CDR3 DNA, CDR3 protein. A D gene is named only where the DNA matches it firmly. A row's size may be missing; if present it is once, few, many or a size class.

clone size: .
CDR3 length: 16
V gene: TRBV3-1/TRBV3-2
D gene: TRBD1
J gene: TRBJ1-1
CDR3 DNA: TGTGCCAGCACCCCCAGGACAGGGGGCAAGAACACTGAAGCTTTCTTT
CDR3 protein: CASTPRTGGKNTEAFF

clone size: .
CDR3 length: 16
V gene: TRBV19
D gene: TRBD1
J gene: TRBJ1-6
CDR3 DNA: TGTGCCACCTCAACCAGGGGGTCCGACTATAATTCACCCCTCCACTTT
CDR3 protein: CATSTRGSDYNSPLHF

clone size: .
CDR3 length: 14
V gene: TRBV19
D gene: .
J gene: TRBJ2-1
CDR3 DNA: TGTGCCAGTAGTATTTGGCAGGACTACAATGAGCAGTTCTTC
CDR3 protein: CASSIWQDYNEQFF

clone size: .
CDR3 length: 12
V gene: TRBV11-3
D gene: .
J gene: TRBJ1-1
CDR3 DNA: TGTGCCAGCAGCTTAGAACAGGCTGAAGCTTTCTTT
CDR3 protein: CASSLEQAEAFF

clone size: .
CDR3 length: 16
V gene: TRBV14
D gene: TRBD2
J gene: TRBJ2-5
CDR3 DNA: TGTGCCAGCAGCCACGAACTAGCGGGCCCCCAAGAGACCCAGTACTTC
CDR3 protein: CASSHELAGPQETQYF

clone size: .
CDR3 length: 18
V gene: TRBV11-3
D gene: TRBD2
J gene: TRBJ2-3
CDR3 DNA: TGTGCCAGCAGCCAAGGGACTAGCGGGGGTGCTAGCACAGATACGCAGTATTTT
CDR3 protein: CASSQGTSGGASTDTQYF

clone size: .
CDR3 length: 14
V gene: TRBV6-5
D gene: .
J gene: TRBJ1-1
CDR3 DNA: TGTGCCAGCAGTTACTCAGGGAGGAACACTGAAGCTTTCTTT
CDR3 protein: CASSYSGRNTEAFF

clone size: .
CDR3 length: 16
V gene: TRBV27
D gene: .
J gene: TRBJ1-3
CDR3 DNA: TGTGCCAGCAGTCTGAGCGGGCGTATCTCTGGAAACACCATATATTTT
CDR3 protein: CASSLSGRISGNTIYF

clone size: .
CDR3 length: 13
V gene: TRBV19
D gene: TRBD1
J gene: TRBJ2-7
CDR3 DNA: TGTGCCAGTAGTCTAGGGACAGCCTACGAGCAGTACTTC
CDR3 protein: CASSLGTAYEQYF

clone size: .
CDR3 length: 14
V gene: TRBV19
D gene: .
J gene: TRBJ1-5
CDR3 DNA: TGTGCCAGTAGTATAGGTACATTCAATCAGCCCCAGCATTTT
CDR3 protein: CASSIGTFNQPQHF

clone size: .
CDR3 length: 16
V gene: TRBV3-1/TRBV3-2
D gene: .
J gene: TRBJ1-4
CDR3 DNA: TGTGCCAGCAGCCAAACGTCAGGGGTTAGGGGTGAAAAACTGTTTTTT
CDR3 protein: CASSQTSGVRGEKLFF

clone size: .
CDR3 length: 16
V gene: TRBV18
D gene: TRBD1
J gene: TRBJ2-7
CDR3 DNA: TGTGCCAGCTCACCACCATTCCAGGGGGCGCTCGACGAGCAGTACTTC
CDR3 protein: CASSPPFQGALDEQYF

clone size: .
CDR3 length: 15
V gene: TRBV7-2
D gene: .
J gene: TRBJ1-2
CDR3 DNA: TGTGCCAGCAGCAGCGGTCGGCAGGTTAACTATGGCTACACCTTC
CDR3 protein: CASSSGRQVNYGYTF

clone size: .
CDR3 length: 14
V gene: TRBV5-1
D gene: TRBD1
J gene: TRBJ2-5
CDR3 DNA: TGCGCCAGCAGCTTGGACAGGGGGTCCGAGACCCAGTACTTC
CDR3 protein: CASSLDRGSETQYF

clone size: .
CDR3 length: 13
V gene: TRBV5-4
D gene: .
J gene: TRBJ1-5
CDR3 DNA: TGTGCCAGCAGCCTGGACAACAATCAGCCCCAGCATTTT
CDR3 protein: CASSLDNNQPQHF

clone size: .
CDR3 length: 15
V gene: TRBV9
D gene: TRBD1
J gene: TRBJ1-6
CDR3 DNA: TGTGCCAGCAGCGCAGGGGGAGACGGTAATTCACCCCTCCACTTT
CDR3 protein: CASSAGGDGNSPLHF

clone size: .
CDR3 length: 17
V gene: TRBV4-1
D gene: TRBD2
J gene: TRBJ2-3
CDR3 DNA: TGCGCCAGCAGCCAAGGGAGGGGCGGGAGAGGCACAGATACGCAGTATTTT
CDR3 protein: CASSQGRGGRGTDTQYF

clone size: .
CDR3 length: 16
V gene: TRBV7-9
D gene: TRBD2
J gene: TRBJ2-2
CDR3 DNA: TGTGCCAGCAGCTCGGGACTAGCGGGAGTGGCCGGGGAGCTGTTTTTT
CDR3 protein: CASSSGLAGVAGELFF

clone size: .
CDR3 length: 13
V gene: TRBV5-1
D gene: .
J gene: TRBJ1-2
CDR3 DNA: TGCGCCACCGGACTGGGGTTTAACTATGGCTACACCTTC
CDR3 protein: CATGLGFNYGYTF

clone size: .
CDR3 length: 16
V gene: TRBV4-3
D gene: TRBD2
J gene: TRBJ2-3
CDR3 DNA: TGCGCCAGCAGCCAAGAGTCCACCGGGGGGGCAGATACGCAGTATTTT
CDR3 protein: CASSQESTGGADTQYF

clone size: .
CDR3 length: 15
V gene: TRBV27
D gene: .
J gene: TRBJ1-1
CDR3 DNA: TGTGCCAGCAGTTTAGCGGGAGGCCTGAACACTGAAGCTTTCTTT
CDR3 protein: CASSLAGGLNTEAFF

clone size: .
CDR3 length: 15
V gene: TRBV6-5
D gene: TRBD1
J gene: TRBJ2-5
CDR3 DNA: TGTGCCAGCAGCGACCCTGACAGGGGGACAAAGACCCAGTACTTC
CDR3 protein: CASSDPDRGTKTQYF

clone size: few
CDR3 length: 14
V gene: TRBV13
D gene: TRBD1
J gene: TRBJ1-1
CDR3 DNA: TGTGCCAGCAGCTTAGAGGGGGCGATCACTGAAGCTTTCTTT
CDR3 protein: CASSLEGAITEAFF

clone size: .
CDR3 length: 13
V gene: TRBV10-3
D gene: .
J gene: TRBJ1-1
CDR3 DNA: TGTGCCATCAGCGAGACACCGAACACTGAAGCTTTCTTT
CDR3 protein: CAISETPNTEAFF

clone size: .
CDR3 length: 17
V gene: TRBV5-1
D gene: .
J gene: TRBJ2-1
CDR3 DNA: TGCGCCAGCAGCTTGGGGGGGGCGGGAGCATCCGGCAATGAGCAGTTCTTC
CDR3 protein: CASSLGGAGASGNEQFF

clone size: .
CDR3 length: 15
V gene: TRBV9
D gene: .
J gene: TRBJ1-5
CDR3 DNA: TGTGCCAGCAGCGTAGAGTGGGGGCCCAATCAGCCCCAGCATTTT
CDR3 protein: CASSVEWGPNQPQHF

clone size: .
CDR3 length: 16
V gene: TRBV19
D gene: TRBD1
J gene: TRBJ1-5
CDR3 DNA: TGTGCCAGTAGTATTCCGGGACAGGGGGTCAATCAGCCCCAGCATTTT
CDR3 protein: CASSIPGQGVNQPQHF

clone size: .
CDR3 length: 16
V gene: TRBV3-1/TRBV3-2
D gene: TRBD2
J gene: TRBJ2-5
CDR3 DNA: TGTGCCAGCAGCCAAGTTGGGACTAGCGGGGGTGAGACCCAGTACTTC
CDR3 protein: CASSQVGTSGGETQYF

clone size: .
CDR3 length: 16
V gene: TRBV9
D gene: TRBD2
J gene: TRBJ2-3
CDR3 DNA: TGTGCCAGCAGCGTGGGACTAGCGGGAGGCACAGATACGCAGTATTTT
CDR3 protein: CASSVGLAGGTDTQYF

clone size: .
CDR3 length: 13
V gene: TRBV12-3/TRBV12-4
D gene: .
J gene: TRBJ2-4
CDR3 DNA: TGTGCCAGCAGTCCTTCTACAGGGCTCATTCAGTACTTC
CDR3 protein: CASSPSTGLIQYF

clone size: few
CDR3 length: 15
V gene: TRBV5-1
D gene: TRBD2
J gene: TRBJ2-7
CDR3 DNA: TGCGCCAGCAGCTTGTCGGGCGGGGGGGCCTACGAGCAGTACTTC
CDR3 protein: CASSLSGGGAYEQYF

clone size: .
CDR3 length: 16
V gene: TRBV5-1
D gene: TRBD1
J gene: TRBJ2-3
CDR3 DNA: TGCGCCAGCAGCGACCCGGACAGGGGGCTCACAGATACGCAGTATTTT
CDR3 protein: CASSDPDRGLTDTQYF

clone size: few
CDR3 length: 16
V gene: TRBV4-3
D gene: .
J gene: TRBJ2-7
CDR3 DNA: TGCGCCAGCAGCCAGGTCGCGAGGAAACCCTCCTACGAGCAGTACTTC
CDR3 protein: CASSQVARKPSYEQYF

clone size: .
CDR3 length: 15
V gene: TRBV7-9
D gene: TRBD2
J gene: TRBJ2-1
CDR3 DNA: TGTGCCAGCAGCACGACTAGCGGGCCCTACAATGAGCAGTTCTTC
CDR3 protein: CASSTTSGPYNEQFF

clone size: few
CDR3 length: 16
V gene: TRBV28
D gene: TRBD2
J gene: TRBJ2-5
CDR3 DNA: TGTGCCAGCAGGACGACTAGCGGGGGCCTCCAAGAGACCCAGTACTTC
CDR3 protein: CASRTTSGGLQETQYF

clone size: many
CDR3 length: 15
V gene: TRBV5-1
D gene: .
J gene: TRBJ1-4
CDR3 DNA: TGCGCCAGCAGCGGTGACAGTTCTCTTAATGAAAAACTGTTTTTT
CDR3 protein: CASSGDSSLNEKLFF

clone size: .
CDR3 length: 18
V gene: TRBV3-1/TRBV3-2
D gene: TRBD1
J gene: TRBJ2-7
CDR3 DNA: TGTGCCAGCAGCCACCTGACAGGGCAAGGGGGTAGCCCCTACGAGCAGTACTTC
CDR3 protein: CASSHLTGQGGSPYEQYF

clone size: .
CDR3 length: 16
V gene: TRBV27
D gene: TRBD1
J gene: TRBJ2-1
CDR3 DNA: TGTGCCAGCAGCGCCGTTTGGGACAGCTCCTACAATGAGCAGTTCTTC
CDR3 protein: CASSAVWDSSYNEQFF

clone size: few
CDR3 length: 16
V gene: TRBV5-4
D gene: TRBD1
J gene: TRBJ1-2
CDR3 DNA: TGTGCCAGCAGCCCGGGACAGGGGCTCATGGACTATGGCTACACCTTC
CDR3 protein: CASSPGQGLMDYGYTF

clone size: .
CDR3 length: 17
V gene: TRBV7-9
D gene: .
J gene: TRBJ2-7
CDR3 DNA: TGTGCCAGCACCGGTCAAATAACCGGGACATTATCCTACGAGCAGTACTTC
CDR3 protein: CASTGQITGTLSYEQYF

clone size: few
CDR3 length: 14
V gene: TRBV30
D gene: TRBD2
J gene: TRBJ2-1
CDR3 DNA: TGTGCCTGGACTAGCGGGGGGGCCAACGATGAGCAGTTCTTC
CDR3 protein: CAWTSGGANDEQFF

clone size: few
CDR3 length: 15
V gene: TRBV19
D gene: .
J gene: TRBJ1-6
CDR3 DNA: TGTGCCAGTAGTATCTACCCAGGGCGTGAAACACCCCTCCACTTT
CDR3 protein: CASSIYPGRETPLHF

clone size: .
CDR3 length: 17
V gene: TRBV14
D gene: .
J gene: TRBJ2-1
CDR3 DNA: TGTGCCAGCAGCCAAGGAGGGAGGCTCGCAAGAGGCAATGAGCAGTTCTTC
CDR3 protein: CASSQGGRLARGNEQFF

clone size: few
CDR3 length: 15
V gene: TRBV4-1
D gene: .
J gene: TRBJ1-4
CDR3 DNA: TGCGCCAGCAGCCGCTTAGGGGGAACTAATGAAAAACTGTTTTTT
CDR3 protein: CASSRLGGTNEKLFF